This T cell receptor (beta chain) originates from a study of blood T cell repertoires in COVID-19. Assay: immunoSEQ multiplex PCR; the TCRdb copy retains only in-frame clones and omits some. This table has roughly 150,000 clones, roughly three quarters appearing once. Per germline, CDR1 SEHNR and CDR2 FQNEAQ (reference sequence). This CDR3 has 15 residues. Trimming removed 7 bases at V and 5 bases at J, with 20 bases between. Material for sequencing was PBMCs or T cells enriched from blood (not recorded which). The origin of this receptor is a woman aged 45-65 years who had recovered from COVID-19. The chain links TRBV7-9 to TRBJ2-5; D is possibly TRBD2 (6 bases). CDR3 sequence: CASTAYREALETQYF. The CDR3 nucleotides are TGTGCCAGCACCGCCTATAGGGAGGCTCTGGAGACCCAGTACTTC.